This TCR beta chain came from a study of cytomegalovirus exposure and HLA in healthy donors. As for the study in general: The study placed around 85% of its roughly 400 genotyped donors in the Caucasian-associated ancestry cluster. Study conclusions and caveats: In a later analysis, HLA-C alleles had the fewest associated TCRs, DRB1 alleles the most.

Comment on this clone: Its matching antigen is unknown.

PCR was performed using 60 Vbeta and 13 Jbeta primers. Data came from immunoSEQ multiplex PCR; TCRdb stores just in-frame clones and leaves some out. This sample has about 110,000 clones, with around 77% found just once. Trimming took 3 bases from V and 6 from J; bases not matched to a gene: 6. The CDR3 has 15 residues. The germline CDR1 and CDR2 sequences are MDHEN and SYDVKM. This sequence was found in a woman between 35 and 50 years old in good health and CMV-seropositive. Sequencing was carried out using PBMCs. The chain recombines TRBV28 with TRBJ2-2; 8 positions agree with TRBD1. CDR3 protein: CASSFQGASAGELFF. In nucleotides, the CDR3 is TGTGCCAGCAGTTTTCAGGGGGCTAGTGCCGGGGAGCTGTTTTTT.